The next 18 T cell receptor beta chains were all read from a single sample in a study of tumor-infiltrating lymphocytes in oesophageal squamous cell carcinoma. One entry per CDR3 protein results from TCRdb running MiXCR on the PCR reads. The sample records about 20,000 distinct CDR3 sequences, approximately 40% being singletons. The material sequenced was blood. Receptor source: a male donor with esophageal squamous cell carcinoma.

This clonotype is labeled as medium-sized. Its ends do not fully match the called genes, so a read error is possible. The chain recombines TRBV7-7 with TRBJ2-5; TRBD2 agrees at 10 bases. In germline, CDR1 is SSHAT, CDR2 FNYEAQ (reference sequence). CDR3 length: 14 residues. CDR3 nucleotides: TGTGCTAGCAGCTCCAGCGGGAGGGTAGAGACCCAGTACTTC. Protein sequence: CASSSSGRVETQYF. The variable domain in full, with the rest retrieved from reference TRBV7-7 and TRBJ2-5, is GAGVSQSPRYKVTKRGQDVTLRCDPISSHATLYWYQQALGQGPEFLTYFNYEAQPDKSGLPSDRFSAERPEGSISTLTIQRTEQRDSAMYRCASSSSGRVETQYFGPGTRLLVL.

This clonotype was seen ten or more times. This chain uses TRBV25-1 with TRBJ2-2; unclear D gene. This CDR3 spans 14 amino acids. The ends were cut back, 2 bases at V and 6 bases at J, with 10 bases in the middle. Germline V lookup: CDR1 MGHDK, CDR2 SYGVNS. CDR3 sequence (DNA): TGTGCCAGCAGTGAAAATAAGCTCGCCGGGGAGCTGTTTTTT. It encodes CASSENKLAGELFF.

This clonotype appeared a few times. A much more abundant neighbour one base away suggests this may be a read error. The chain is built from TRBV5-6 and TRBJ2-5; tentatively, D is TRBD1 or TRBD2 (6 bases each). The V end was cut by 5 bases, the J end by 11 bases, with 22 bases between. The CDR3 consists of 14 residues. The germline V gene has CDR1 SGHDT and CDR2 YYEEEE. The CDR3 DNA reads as TGTGCCAGCAGTGTTGGGGGGCGCGTATATGAGCAGTACTTC. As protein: CASSVGGRVYEQYF.

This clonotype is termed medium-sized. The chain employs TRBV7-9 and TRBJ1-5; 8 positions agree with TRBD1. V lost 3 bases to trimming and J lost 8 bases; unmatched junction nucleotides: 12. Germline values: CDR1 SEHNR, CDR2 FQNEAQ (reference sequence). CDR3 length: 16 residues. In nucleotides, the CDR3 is TGTGCCAGCAGCTTGGGGACAGGTGGGCCAGATGAGCCCCAGCATTTT. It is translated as CASSLGTGGPDEPQHF.

CDR3 coding DNA: TGTGCCAGCAGCCATACCGGGACTAGCGTTTACAATGAGCAGTTCTTC. Its protein is CASSHTGTSVYNEQFF. This chain uses TRBV7-9 with TRBJ2-3, with 10 bases identical to TRBD2. The end of the DNA aligns better with TRBJ2-1, so the J call may be wrong. Germline assignment: CDR1 SEHNR and CDR2 FQNEAQ (reference sequence). CDR3 length: 16 amino acids.

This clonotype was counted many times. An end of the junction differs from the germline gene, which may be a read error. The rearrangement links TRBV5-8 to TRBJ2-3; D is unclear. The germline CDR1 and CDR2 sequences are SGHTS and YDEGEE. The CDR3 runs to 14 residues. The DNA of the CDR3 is TGTGCCAGCATCTTGCGGACGGGTACAGATACGCAGTATTTT. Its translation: CASILRTGTDTQYF.

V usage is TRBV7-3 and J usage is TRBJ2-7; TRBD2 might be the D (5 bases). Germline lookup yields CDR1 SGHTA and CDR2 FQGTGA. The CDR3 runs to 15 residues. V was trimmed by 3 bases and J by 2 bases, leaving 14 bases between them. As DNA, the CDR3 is TGTGCCAGCAGCTTCTCGGGGAGAGGTACCTACGAGCAGTACTTC. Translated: CASSFSGRGTYEQYF.

In DNA, the CDR3 is TGTGCCAGTGCTAAGCAAGCGGAAAACATTCAGTACTTC. It is translated as CASAKQAENIQYF. This sequence joins TRBV6-2 or TRBV6-3 and TRBJ2-4; tentative D call: TRBD2 (5 bases). The ends were cut back, 9 bases at V and 5 bases at J, with 14 bases in the middle. This CDR3 region has 13 residues. Germline assignment: CDR1 MNHEY and CDR2 SVGEGT.

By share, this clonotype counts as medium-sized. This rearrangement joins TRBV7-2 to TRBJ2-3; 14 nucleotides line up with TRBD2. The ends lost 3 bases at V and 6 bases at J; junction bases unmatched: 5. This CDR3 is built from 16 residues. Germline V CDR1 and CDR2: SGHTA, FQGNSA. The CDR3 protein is CASSLTSGGAADTQYF. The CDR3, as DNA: TGTGCCAGCAGCTTGACTAGCGGGGGGGCGGCGGATACGCAGTATTTT.

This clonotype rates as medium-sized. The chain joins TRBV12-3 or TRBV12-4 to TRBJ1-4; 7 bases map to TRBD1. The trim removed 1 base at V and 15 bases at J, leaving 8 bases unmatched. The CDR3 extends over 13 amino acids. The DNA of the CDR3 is TGTGCCAGCAGTTTAGGCGGCAGGGGGAAGGTGTTTTTT. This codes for CASSLGGRGKVFF.

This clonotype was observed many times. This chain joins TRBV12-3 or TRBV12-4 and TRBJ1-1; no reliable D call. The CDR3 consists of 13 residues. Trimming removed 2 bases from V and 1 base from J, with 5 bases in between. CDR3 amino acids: CASSLYRNTEAFF. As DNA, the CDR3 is TGTGCCAGCAGTTTATACCGGAACACTGAAGCTTTCTTT.

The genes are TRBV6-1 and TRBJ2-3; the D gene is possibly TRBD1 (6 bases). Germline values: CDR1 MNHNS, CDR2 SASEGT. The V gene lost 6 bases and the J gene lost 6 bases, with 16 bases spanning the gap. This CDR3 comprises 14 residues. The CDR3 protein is CASSLKGDVDTQYF. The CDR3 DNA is TGTGCCAGCAGCCTAAAGGGGGATGTGGATACGCAGTATTTT.

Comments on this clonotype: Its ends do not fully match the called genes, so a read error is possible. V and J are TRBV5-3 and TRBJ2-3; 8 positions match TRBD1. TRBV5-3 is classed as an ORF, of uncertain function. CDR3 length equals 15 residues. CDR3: CASSRGQVYNPPLHF. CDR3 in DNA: TGTGCCAGCAGCCGGGGACAGGTTTATAATCCACCCCTCCACTTC.

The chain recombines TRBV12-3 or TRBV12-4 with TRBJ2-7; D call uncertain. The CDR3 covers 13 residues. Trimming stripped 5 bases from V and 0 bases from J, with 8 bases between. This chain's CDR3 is CASSPENSYEQYF. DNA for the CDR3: TGTGCCAGCAGTCCAGAGAACTCCTACGAGCAGTACTTC.

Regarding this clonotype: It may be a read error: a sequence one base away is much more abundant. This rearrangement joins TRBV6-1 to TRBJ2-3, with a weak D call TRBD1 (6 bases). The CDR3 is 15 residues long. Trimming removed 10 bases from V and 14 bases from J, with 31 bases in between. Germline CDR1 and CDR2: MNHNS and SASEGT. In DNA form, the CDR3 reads TGTGCCACCCCAACGGGACACCGGGGCCCCGGGGAGCTGTATTTT. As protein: CATPTGHRGPGELYF.

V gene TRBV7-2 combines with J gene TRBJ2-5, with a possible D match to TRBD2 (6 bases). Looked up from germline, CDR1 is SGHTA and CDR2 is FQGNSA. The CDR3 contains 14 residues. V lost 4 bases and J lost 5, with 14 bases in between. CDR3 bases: TGTGCCAGCAGCTATGGACAAGGAGGGGAGACCCAGTACTTC. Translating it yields CASSYGQGGETQYF. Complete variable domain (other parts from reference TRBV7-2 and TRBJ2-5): GAGVSQSPSNKVTEKGKDVELRCDPISGHTALYWYRQSLGQGLEFLIYFQGNSAPDKSGLPSDRFSAERTGGSVSTLTIQRTQQEDSAVYLCASSYGQGGETQYFGPGTRLLVL.

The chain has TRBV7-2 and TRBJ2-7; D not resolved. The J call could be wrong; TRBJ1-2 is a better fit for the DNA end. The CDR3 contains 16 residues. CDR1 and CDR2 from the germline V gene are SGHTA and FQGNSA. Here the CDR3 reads CASSLPLRLGNYGYTF. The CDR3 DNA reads TGTGCCAGCAGCTTACCGTTGCGGTTGGGTAACTATGGCTACACCTTC.

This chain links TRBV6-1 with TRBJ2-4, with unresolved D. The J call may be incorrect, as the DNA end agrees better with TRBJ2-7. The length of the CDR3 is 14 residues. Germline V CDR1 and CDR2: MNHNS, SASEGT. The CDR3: CASSSTTPVDEQYF. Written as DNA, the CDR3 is TGTGCCAGCAGTTCGACAACCCCAGTGGACGAGCAGTACTTC.